The next 25 T cell receptor beta chains were all read from a single sample in a study of siplizumab effects on memory and regulatory T cells. Assay used: immunoSEQ multiplex PCR; TCRdb lists only in-frame clones, some missing. The sample lists roughly 93,000 clones; roughly 94% were seen once. The sample taken for sequencing was non-Treg CD4+ T cells sorted from blood. All receptors come from a human donor in good health.

V is TRBV5-1 and J is TRBJ1-1; 8 bases are shared with TRBD1. J gave up 5 bases and V 1 base, and 4 bases lay outside the gene matches. Germline V gene sequence: CDR1 SGHRS, CDR2 YFSETQ. The CDR3 extends over 14 amino acids. As DNA, the CDR3 is TGCGCCAGCAGCTTGCCTACAGGGGGAACTGAAGCTTTCTTT. Protein product: CASSLPTGGTEAFF.

CDR3 protein: CASSLFTGSEQYF. CDR3 bases: TGTGCCAGCAGCTTATTTACGGGGAGCGAGCAGTACTTC. The V and J genes are TRBV7-9 and TRBJ2-7, with a weak D call TRBD2 (5 bases). The CDR3 runs 13 residues. Germline CDR1 and CDR2: SEHNR and FQNEAQ (reference sequence). The V gene lost 2 bases and the J gene lost 6 bases, with 11 bases spanning the gap.

The chain uses TRBV30 and TRBJ2-7; a weak D match, TRBD1 (5 bases). Germline V gene data show CDR1 as GTSNPN and CDR2 as SVGIG (reference sequence). CDR3 size: 16 residues. V lost 3 bases and J 0 bases, leaving 18 bases between the germline ends. CDR3 coding DNA: TGTGCCTGGAGGGAAACAGACAGTTTAGTCTCCTACGAGCAGTACTTC. It is translated as CAWRETDSLVSYEQYF.

V usage is TRBV6-5 and J usage is TRBJ2-7; possible D gene TRBD2, 6 bases. V shed 6 bases and J shed 3 bases, with 18 bases lying between them. The germline V gene encodes CDR1 MNHEY and CDR2 SVGAGI. The CDR3 has 15 residues. The CDR3 DNA reads as TGTGCCAGCAGGAGACGGGACTCCTTCTTCTACGAGCAGTACTTC. It yields the protein CASRRRDSFFYEQYF.

CDR3 residues: CASSSGLARNNEQFF. The CDR3 DNA is TGTGCCAGCAGCTCGGGACTAGCGAGAAACAATGAGCAGTTCTTC. V gene TRBV11-2 combines with J gene TRBJ2-1; 10 nucleotides agree with TRBD2. Trimming at V came to 4 bases and at J to 5 bases, leaving 5 bases not matched to a gene. This CDR3 region has 15 residues. Germline CDR1 SGHAT, CDR2 FQNNGV.

The chain uses TRBV27 and TRBJ2-5; D is perhaps TRBD1 (5 bases). Trimming took off 3 bases at V and 5 bases at J, with 16 bases between the two ends. This CDR3 comprises 15 residues. The V gene's germline CDR1 is MNHEY and CDR2 SMNVEV (reference sequence). For the CDR3, the DNA is TGTGCCAGCAGTTTGCAGGGATGGGTTGTGGAGACCCAGTACTTC. It specifies CASSLQGWVVETQYF.

The gene calls are TRBV5-6 and TRBJ2-3; D remains ambiguous. The V end was cut by 2 bases, the J end by 7 bases, with 14 bases between. Germline V lookup: CDR1 SGHDT, CDR2 YYEEEE. CDR3 length equals 14 residues. Written as DNA, the CDR3 is TGTGCCAGCAGCTTCCTAGACGCCAAGAATACGCAGTATTTT. Its protein is CASSFLDAKNTQYF.

The V call is TRBV28, the J call TRBJ2-1; weak D call: TRBD2 (6 bases). V lost 7 bases and J lost 0, with 13 bases in between. Germline V gene lookup returns CDR1 MDHEN and CDR2 SYDVKM. This CDR3 spans 15 amino acids. This CDR3 reads CASTRTTPSYNEQFF. For the CDR3, the DNA is TGTGCCAGCACCAGGACTACCCCCTCCTACAATGAGCAGTTCTTC.

The CDR3 spells CSVEARTESTDTQYF. The CDR3 DNA reads as TGCAGCGTTGAAGCTAGGACCGAAAGCACAGATACGCAGTATTTT. This sequence joins TRBV29-1 and TRBJ2-3; D not resolved. This CDR3 spans 15 amino acids. V lost 1 base and J 0 bases, leaving 11 bases between the germline ends. Germline CDR1 is SQVTM and CDR2 is ANQGSEA.

J is TRBJ2-7 and V is TRBV14; D is perhaps TRBD2 (5 bases). In germline, CDR1 is SGHDN, CDR2 FVKESK. CDR3 size: 14 residues. V was pared by 4 bases and J by 1 base, with 11 bases between. CDR3 coding DNA: TGTGCCAGCAGCCTAACGAGGGTGTCCTACGAGCAGTACTTC. It translates to CASSLTRVSYEQYF.

This chain links TRBV9 with TRBJ1-2; no clear D. V lost 0 bases and J 0 bases, leaving 9 bases between the germline ends. The CDR3 is 15 residues long. Germline CDR1 and CDR2: SGDLS and YYNGEE. DNA of the CDR3: TGTGCCAGCAGCGTAGGTTACCGTACTAACTATGGCTACACCTTC. Translating it yields CASSVGYRTNYGYTF.

This clone was detected only once. This chain connects TRBV4-1 to TRBJ2-7; D is unclear. The ends were cut back, 1 base at V and 1 base at J, with 5 bases in the middle. This CDR3 has 13 residues. Germline assignment: CDR1 MGHRA and CDR2 YSYEKL. The CDR3 loop is CASSQGRSYEQYF. The DNA of the CDR3 is TGCGCCAGCAGCCAAGGGCGTTCCTACGAGCAGTACTTC.

The V and J genes are TRBV11-2 and TRBJ2-7; D is possibly TRBD2 (6 bases). CDR3 size: 14 residues. V was clipped by 5 bases and J by 6 bases, with 17 bases between them. Germline assignment: CDR1 SGHAT and CDR2 FQNNGV. The DNA for the CDR3 is TGTGCCAGCAGCCCGACTAGAACATTAGGCGAGCAGTACTTC. Translating it yields CASSPTRTLGEQYF.

The chain has TRBV7-3 and TRBJ2-7; D possibly corresponds to TRBD1 (5 bases). CDR3 length: 15 amino acids. The germline V gene has CDR1 SGHTA and CDR2 FQGTGA. Trimming removed 5 bases from V and 0 bases from J, with 14 bases in between. DNA for the CDR3: TGTGCCAGCAGCCTGCTCAGGGCTAGCTCCTACGAGCAGTACTTC. It yields the protein CASSLLRASSYEQYF.

The chain is built from TRBV6-5 and TRBJ2-7; TRBD2 agrees at 8 bases. CDR1 MNHEY and CDR2 SVGAGI come from the germline V gene. With 2 bases clipped from V and 4 bases from J, the junction kept 7 bases outside the gene matches. The CDR3 totals 15 residues. The CDR3 bases are TGTGCCAGCAGTTACCCGGGACTAGGGGCTTACGAGCAGTACTTC. Its translation is CASSYPGLGAYEQYF.

V and J are TRBV28 and TRBJ2-1, with D hard to call. The V and J ends lost 2 bases and 0 bases respectively, with 11 bases between them. The germline V gene has CDR1 MDHEN and CDR2 SYDVKM. The CDR3 length is 16 residues. Here the CDR3 reads CASSLGRSDSYNEQFF. The CDR3 region has the DNA TGTGCCAGCAGTTTAGGTAGGTCAGACTCCTACAATGAGCAGTTCTTC.

In this sample, this clone turned up a few times. In DNA, the CDR3 is TGTGCCAGCGGAGACAGGGGGACCCTAAACACCATATATTTT. Encoded protein: CASGDRGTLNTIYF. The chain links TRBV9 to TRBJ1-3, with 9 bases identical to TRBD1. This CDR3 comprises 14 residues. Germline V lookup: CDR1 SGDLS, CDR2 YYNGEE. J gave up 6 bases and V 7 bases, and 8 bases lay outside the gene matches.

The rearrangement joins TRBV9 to TRBJ2-6; possibly TRBD2 for D (5 bases). The CDR3 covers 16 residues. CDR1 is SGDLS and CDR2 is YYNGEE in the germline V gene. The V and J ends lost 3 bases and 1 base respectively, with 11 bases between them. The CDR3 sequence is CASSAFPGSGANVLTF. CDR3 coding DNA: TGTGCCAGCAGCGCCTTCCCGGGATCTGGGGCCAACGTCCTGACTTTC.

The J gene is TRBJ2-7, the V gene TRBV14; 11 bases match TRBD2. From germline, CDR1 is SGHDN and CDR2 FVKESK. Trimming removed 0 bases from V and 5 bases from J; junction bases left unmatched: 12. The CDR3 has 18 amino acids. The DNA for the CDR3 is TGTGCCAGCAGCCAAGATAAGTTTAGCGGGAGGGCCATCCACGAGCAGTACTTC. It codes for CASSQDKFSGRAIHEQYF.

The V and J genes are TRBV2 and TRBJ2-1; D is possibly TRBD1 or TRBD2 (6 bases each). CDR3 length equals 15 residues. Germline CDR1 reads SNHLY; CDR2 reads FYNNEI. Deletions cut 3 bases from V and 7 bases from J, with 16 bases between. DNA of the CDR3: TGTGCCAGCAGTGAGTGGGGGGCGGTTGTGAATGAGCAGTTCTTC. As protein: CASSEWGAVVNEQFF. Drawing the rest from reference TRBV2 and TRBJ2-1, the complete variable domain is EPEVTQTPSHQVTQMGQEVILRCVPISNHLYFYWYRQILGQKVEFLVSFYNNEISEKSEIFDDQFSVERPDGSNFTLKIRSTKLEDSAMYFCASSEWGAVVNEQFFGPGTRLTVL.

The rearrangement links TRBV28 to TRBJ2-7; 7 bases fit TRBD1. CDR1 is MDHEN and CDR2 is SYDVKM in the germline V gene. The CDR3 has 14 residues. Unmatched junction bases numbered 10, after V lost 9 bases and J lost 2 bases. This CDR3 reads CASTKQGWTYEQYF. The DNA for the CDR3 is TGTGCCAGTACTAAACAGGGGTGGACCTACGAGCAGTACTTC.

This clone was detected only a few times. This chain connects TRBV9 to TRBJ1-2, with D possibly being TRBD1 (6 bases). V dropped 2 bases and J dropped 8 bases, with 10 bases sitting between them. The CDR3 consists of 12 residues. The V gene's germline CDR1 is SGDLS and CDR2 YYNGEE. Written as DNA, the CDR3 is TGTGCCAGCAGCGTCAGGGGAAACGGCTACACCTTC. Amino acids: CASSVRGNGYTF.

The chain links TRBV15 to TRBJ2-1, with TRBD2 as a possible D gene (6 bases). V was shortened by 1 base and J by 9 bases, with 13 bases between the two germline ends. The CDR3 is 14 residues long. Per the germline V gene, CDR1 is LNHNV and CDR2 is YYDKDF (reference sequence). The DNA of the CDR3 is TGTGCCACCAGCAGAGGTCGGGAGTACGGTGAGCAGTTCTTC. Its protein product is CATSRGREYGEQFF.

This chain uses TRBV28 with TRBJ1-5; unclear D gene. V dropped 1 base and J dropped 16 bases, with 11 bases sitting between them. Germline assignment: CDR1 MDHEN and CDR2 SYDVKM. The CDR3 extends over 11 amino acids. CDR3 residues: CASSLYGWSHF. CDR3 DNA: TGTGCCAGCAGTTTATACGGGTGGTCTCATTTT.

The chain links TRBV29-1 to TRBJ2-1, with 10 bases lining up with TRBD2. This CDR3 has 14 amino acids. Germline values: CDR1 SQVTM, CDR2 ANQGSEA. The V gene end was trimmed by 3 bases and the J gene end by 8 bases; junction bases not matched to a gene: 7. The CDR3 reads CSVESSGRGHEQFF. The CDR3 nucleotides read TGCAGCGTTGAGTCCAGCGGGAGGGGTCATGAGCAGTTCTTC.